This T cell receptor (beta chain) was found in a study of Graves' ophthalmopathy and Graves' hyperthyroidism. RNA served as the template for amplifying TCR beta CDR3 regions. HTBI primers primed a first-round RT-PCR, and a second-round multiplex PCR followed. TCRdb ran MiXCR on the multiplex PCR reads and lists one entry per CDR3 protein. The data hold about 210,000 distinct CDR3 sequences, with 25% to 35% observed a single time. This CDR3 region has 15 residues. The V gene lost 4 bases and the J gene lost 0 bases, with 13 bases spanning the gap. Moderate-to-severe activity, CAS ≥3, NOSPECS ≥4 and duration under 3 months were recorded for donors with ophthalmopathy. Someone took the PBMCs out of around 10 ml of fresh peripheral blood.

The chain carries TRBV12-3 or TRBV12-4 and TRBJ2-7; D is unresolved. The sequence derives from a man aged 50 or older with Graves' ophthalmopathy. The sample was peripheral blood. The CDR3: CASSYRVVSSYEQYF. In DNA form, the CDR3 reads TGTGCCAGCAGTTACCGAGTAGTGAGCTCCTACGAGCAGTACTTC.